The 27 T cell receptor beta chains presented below share a single source sample, sequenced in a study of PD-1 blockade in classical Hodgkin lymphoma. The protocol was immunoSEQ multiplex PCR, while the TCRdb copy is restricted to in-frame clones and leaves out a portion. The sample gives roughly 100,000 clones, about 89% of which show up once; about 7.1% is in the top ten. Relapse after autologous stem cell transplantation occurred in every patient, and brentuximab vedotin exposure varied. The specimen comprised peripheral blood mononuclear cells (PBMCs), sampled before the second cycle of nivolumab. The receptors come from a human donor with classical Hodgkin lymphoma.

The chain is built from TRBV30 and TRBJ2-7, with D perhaps TRBD1 or TRBD2 (6 bases each). Germline V gives CDR1 GTSNPN, CDR2 SVGIG (reference sequence). The length of the CDR3 is 12 residues. Between the trimmed V and J ends, which lost 2 bases and 6 bases, there was a span of 11 bases. The CDR3 DNA reads TGTGCCTGGAGTAACGGGGGCTCCGAGCAGTACTTC. The encoded protein is CAWSNGGSEQYF.

The V call is TRBV28, the J call TRBJ1-6; D possibly corresponds to TRBD1 (5 bases). Looked up from germline, CDR1 is MDHEN and CDR2 is SYDVKM. V was shortened by 3 bases and J by 7 bases, with 16 bases between the two germline ends. This CDR3 spans 16 amino acids. This chain's CDR3 is CASSFNPRGMNSPLHF. The CDR3 region has the DNA TGTGCCAGCAGTTTTAACCCCCGGGGGATGAATTCACCCCTCCACTTT.

The rearrangement links TRBV2 to TRBJ1-1; possibly TRBD1 for D (5 bases). This CDR3 spans 14 amino acids. The germline gives CDR1 SNHLY, CDR2 FYNNEI. The ends were cut back, 5 bases at V and 5 bases at J, with 15 bases in the middle. The CDR3 nucleotides are TGTGCCAGCAGTTTTGCGCAGGGAGGGACTGAAGCTTTCTTT. This gives the protein CASSFAQGGTEAFF.

This clone is a singleton in its sample. The V gene is TRBV15, the J gene TRBJ2-1; D is unclear. The CDR3 totals 13 residues. The germline CDR1 and CDR2 sequences are LNHNV and YYDKDF (reference sequence). The V gene lost 0 bases and the J gene lost 9 bases, with 9 bases spanning the gap. CDR3 DNA: TGTGCCACCAGCAGAGATTTCGAGGCTGAGCAGTTCTTC. This codes for CATSRDFEAEQFF.

V and J are TRBV5-4 and TRBJ1-4; a weak D match, TRBD1 (5 bases). The CDR3 totals 15 residues. Germline CDR1 is SGHNT and CDR2 is YYREEE (reference sequence). V was shortened by 0 bases and J by 2 bases, with 8 bases between the two germline ends. CDR3 nucleotides: TGTGCCAGCAGCTTGGTTGGGACCACTAATGAAAAACTGTTTTTT. It is translated as CASSLVGTTNEKLFF. Using reference TRBV5-4 and TRBJ1-4 for the parts outside the CDR3, the full variable domain is ETGVTQSPTHLIKTRGQQVTLRCSSQSGHNTVSWYQQALGQGPQFIFQYYREEENGRGNFPPRFSGLQFPNYSSELNVNALELDDSALYLCASSLVGTTNEKLFFGSGTQLSVL.

The V and J genes are TRBV7-8 and TRBJ2-1; 8 bases are shared with TRBD1. The CDR3 contains 11 residues. Germline assignment: CDR1 SGHVS and CDR2 FQNEAQ. J was trimmed by 9 bases and V by 5 bases; bases with no gene match: 0. The DNA for the CDR3 is TGTGCCAGCAGCCAGGGGGCTGAGCAGTTCTTC. This gives the protein CASSQGAEQFF. The full variable domain, completed using reference TRBV7-8 and TRBJ2-1, is GAGVSQSPRYKVAKRGQDVALRCDPISGHVSLFWYQQALGQGPEFLTYFQNEAQLDKSGLPSDRFFAERPEGSVSTLKIQRTQQEDSAVYLCASSQGAEQFFGPGTRLTVL.

The chain links TRBV7-9 to TRBJ2-7; TRBD2 might be the D (5 bases). V lost 5 bases and J lost 7, with 18 bases in between. The length of the CDR3 is 14 residues. The germline gives CDR1 SEHNR, CDR2 FQNEAQ (reference sequence). The CDR3 region is CASSRGARTREQYF. CDR3 DNA: TGTGCCAGCAGCCGCGGAGCCAGGACTCGGGAGCAGTACTTC.

The V gene is TRBV6-5, the J gene TRBJ1-2; perhaps TRBD1 as D (6 bases). Germline lookup yields CDR1 MNHEY and CDR2 SVGAGI. This CDR3 is 14 amino acids long. V dropped 6 bases and J dropped 4 bases, with 15 bases sitting between them. CDR3 sequence (DNA): TGTGCCAGCAGGGCGCCGGGACAAATCTATGGCTACACCTTC. This codes for CASRAPGQIYGYTF.

The rearrangement uses TRBV19 and TRBJ1-5, with D possibly TRBD1 on 6 matching bases. The CDR3 extends over 14 amino acids. Germline CDR1 reads LNHDA; CDR2 reads SQIVND (reference sequence). Trimming took off 4 bases at V and 5 bases at J, with 12 bases between the two ends. This CDR3 reads CASSTNRVYQPQHF. Here the CDR3 DNA reads TGTGCCAGTAGTACCAACAGGGTGTATCAGCCCCAGCATTTT.

The chain links TRBV5-6 to TRBJ1-1; 7 bases agree with TRBD1. This CDR3 comprises 11 residues. The V segment lost 3 bases and the J segment 7 bases; nucleotides outside the gene matches: 0. CDR1 and CDR2 (germline): SGHDT, YYEEEE. The CDR3 reads CASSWDSEAFF. The CDR3 coding sequence is TGTGCCAGCAGCTGGGACAGTGAAGCTTTCTTT.

The V gene is TRBV28, the J gene TRBJ2-1, with D perhaps matching TRBD2 (5 bases). The V end lost 5 bases, the J end lost 2 bases, and 10 bases lay between the germline ends. This CDR3 is 14 amino acids long. The germline CDR1 and CDR2 sequences are MDHEN and SYDVKM. CDR3 loop: CASSAPGTYNEQFF. Here the CDR3 DNA reads TGTGCCAGCAGTGCCCCGGGGACCTACAATGAGCAGTTCTTC. Based on the CDR3 plus reference TRBV28 and TRBJ2-1, the full variable domain is DVKVTQSSRYLVKRTGEKVFLECVQDMDHENMFWYRQDPGLGLRLIYFSYDVKMKEKGDIPEGYSVSREKKERFSLILESASTNQTSMYLCASSAPGTYNEQFFGPGTRLTVL.

The chain carries TRBV30 and TRBJ2-6; D possibly uses TRBD1 or TRBD2 (6 bases each). Trimming shortened V by 3 bases and J by 2 bases, and 11 bases separated the two germline ends. Germline V lookup: CDR1 GTSNPN, CDR2 SVGIG (reference sequence). The CDR3 sequence is 15 residues long. The CDR3 here is CAWSRGGTGANVLTF. The CDR3 DNA follows: TGTGCCTGGAGCCGAGGGGGGACTGGGGCCAACGTCCTGACTTTC.

The rearrangement uses TRBV7-9 and TRBJ2-3; D possibly matches TRBD1 or TRBD2 (6 bases each). This CDR3 contains 16 residues. The V end was cut by 3 bases, the J end by 0 bases, with 13 bases between. Germline V gene sequence: CDR1 SEHNR, CDR2 FQNEAQ (reference sequence). The CDR3 protein is CASSFGGLTSTDTQYF. The CDR3 nucleotides are TGTGCCAGCAGCTTCGGGGGCCTAACTAGCACAGATACGCAGTATTTT.

This chain connects TRBV27 to TRBJ2-3; D is uncertain. V lost 5 bases, J lost 2 bases, and 8 bases lay in between. Germline CDR1 and CDR2: MNHEY and SMNVEV (reference sequence). The CDR3 loop spans 13 amino acids. CDR3 region: CASSHNPTDTQYF. The DNA of the CDR3 is TGTGCCAGCAGTCATAATCCCACAGATACGCAGTATTTT.

The rearrangement uses TRBV4-3 and TRBJ2-5; the D is unclear. Between the trimmed V and J ends, which lost 1 base and 7 bases, there was a span of 4 bases. Germline loops: CDR1 LGHNA, CDR2 YSLEER. CDR3 length: 11 amino acids. The CDR3 reads CASSQGGTQYF. The CDR3 DNA reads TGCGCCAGCAGCCAAGGCGGGACCCAGTACTTC.

This chain links TRBV7-9 with TRBJ1-2; D is uncertain. CDR3 length: 14 amino acids. Germline CDR1 SEHNR, CDR2 FQNEAQ (reference sequence). Trimming removed 3 bases from V and 4 bases from J, with 12 bases in between. CDR3 DNA: TGTGCCAGCAGCTTGGGTAACCGCGCCTATGGCTACACCTTC. As protein: CASSLGNRAYGYTF.

This chain uses TRBV15 with TRBJ1-5, with 7 bases identical to TRBD1. Germline V gives CDR1 LNHNV, CDR2 YYDKDF (reference sequence). With 0 bases clipped from V and 0 bases from J, the junction kept 5 bases outside the gene matches. CDR3 length equals 17 residues. This CDR3 reads CATSRDLGQYSNQPQHF. The CDR3 nucleotides are TGTGCCACCAGCAGAGATCTGGGACAGTATAGCAATCAGCCCCAGCATTTT.

The V and J genes are TRBV18 and TRBJ2-1; perhaps D is TRBD1 or TRBD2 (6 bases each). The CDR3 length is 16 residues. V was trimmed by 3 bases and J by 4 bases, leaving 16 bases between them. Per the germline V gene, CDR1 is KGHSH and CDR2 is LQKENI. CDR3 protein: CASSPSRGAPYNEQFF. The CDR3 DNA is TGTGCCAGCTCACCGAGTAGGGGGGCCCCATACAATGAGCAGTTCTTC.

CDR3 region: CSVEDSGRGGRYREQYF. The CDR3 bases are TGCAGCGTTGAAGACTCAGGGCGGGGCGGGCGATATCGGGAGCAGTACTTC. The chain carries TRBV29-1 and TRBJ2-7, with D maybe TRBD2 (6 bases). Germline V gene sequence: CDR1 SQVTM, CDR2 ANQGSEA. This CDR3 spans 17 amino acids. V was trimmed by 0 bases and J by 7 bases, leaving 25 bases between them.

The V call is TRBV18, the J call TRBJ1-5; D not resolved. The germline V and J ends were trimmed by 6 bases and 3 bases, with 18 bases remaining between them. In germline, CDR1 is KGHSH, CDR2 LQKENI. CDR3 size: 16 residues. CDR3 loop: CASSLKPLQDNQPQHF. In nucleotides, the CDR3 is TGTGCCAGCTCGCTCAAGCCCCTTCAGGACAATCAGCCCCAGCATTTT. The full variable domain, rest sourced from reference TRBV18 and TRBJ1-5, is NAGVMQNPRHLVRRRGQEARLRCSPMKGHSHVYWYRQLPEEGLKFMVYLQKENIIDESGMPKERFSAEFPKEGPSILRIQQVVRGDSAAYFCASSLKPLQDNQPQHFGDGTRLSIL.

The chain combines TRBV19 with TRBJ1-1; a possible D gene is TRBD1 (5 bases). Trimming pared 6 bases from V and 5 bases from J, leaving 10 bases between. The CDR3 is made up of 12 amino acids. Germline CDR1 and CDR2: LNHDA and SQIVND (reference sequence). The CDR3 DNA sequence: TGTGCCAGTAGGATCGGGGCGACTGAAGCTTTCTTT. Translation: CASRIGATEAFF.

The chain employs TRBV19 and TRBJ1-1; D not certain. This CDR3 contains 13 residues. Germline V gives CDR1 LNHDA, CDR2 SQIVND (reference sequence). The V and J ends lost 4 bases and 3 bases respectively, with 9 bases between them. The CDR3 loop is CASSTTRDTEAFF. CDR3 nucleotide sequence: TGTGCCAGTAGTACGACACGGGACACTGAAGCTTTCTTT.

The chain employs TRBV5-1 and TRBJ2-7; 8 nucleotides align to TRBD1. J lost 5 bases, V lost 4 bases, and 14 bases had no gene match. This CDR3 has 16 residues. Looked up from germline, CDR1 is SGHRS and CDR2 is YFSETQ. Written as DNA, the CDR3 is TGCGCCAGCAGCCTGGACGGACAGGGTCCGTTCCACGAGCAGTACTTC. This translates into CASSLDGQGPFHEQYF.

The chain couples TRBV7-9 to TRBJ2-1, with D possibly TRBD2 on 5 matching bases. V was pared by 6 bases and J by 6 bases, with 18 bases between. This CDR3 is 15 amino acids long. Germline CDR1 is SEHNR and CDR2 is FQNEAQ (reference sequence). Here the CDR3 reads CASRISGGLTNEQFF. CDR3 sequence (DNA): TGTGCCAGCAGGATAAGCGGTGGGCTAACCAATGAGCAGTTCTTC.

V usage is TRBV29-1 and J usage is TRBJ1-2; TRBD1 aligns across 7 bases. The CDR3 loop spans 13 amino acids. CDR1 and CDR2 from the germline V gene are SQVTM and ANQGSEA. Trimming took 6 bases from V and 8 from J; bases not matched to a gene: 12. This chain's CDR3 is CSVGTAPTGGYTF. CDR3 DNA: TGCAGCGTGGGGACAGCTCCCACGGGGGGCTACACCTTC. The whole variable domain, remainder taken from reference TRBV29-1 and TRBJ1-2, is SAVISQKPSRDICQRGTSLTIQCQVDSQVTMMFWYRQQPGQSLTLIATANQGSEATYESGFVIDKFPISRPNLTFSTLTVSNMSPEDSSIYLCSVGTAPTGGYTFGSGTRLTVV.

The gene calls are TRBV5-1 and TRBJ2-1, with 13 bases aligning to TRBD2. The CDR3 is made up of 17 amino acids. The germline V gene encodes CDR1 SGHRS and CDR2 YFSETQ. The V and J ends lost 3 bases and 5 bases, in that order; junction bases with no gene match: 8. The CDR3 nucleotides read TGCGCCAGCAGCTCAGGGACTAGCGGGGCGAGGAACAATGAGCAGTTCTTC. This codes for CASSSGTSGARNNEQFF.

This clone was seen only once. This chain connects TRBV11-2 to TRBJ2-6; D might be TRBD1 or TRBD2, each matching 6 bases. Germline V gene data show CDR1 as SGHAT and CDR2 as FQNNGV. The CDR3 length is 15 residues. V lost 5 bases to trimming and J lost 4 bases, with 12 bases between them. The CDR3 nucleotides read TGTGCCAGCAGCACCGGGGGCGCAGGGGCCAACGTCCTGACTTTC. Translating it yields CASSTGGAGANVLTF.